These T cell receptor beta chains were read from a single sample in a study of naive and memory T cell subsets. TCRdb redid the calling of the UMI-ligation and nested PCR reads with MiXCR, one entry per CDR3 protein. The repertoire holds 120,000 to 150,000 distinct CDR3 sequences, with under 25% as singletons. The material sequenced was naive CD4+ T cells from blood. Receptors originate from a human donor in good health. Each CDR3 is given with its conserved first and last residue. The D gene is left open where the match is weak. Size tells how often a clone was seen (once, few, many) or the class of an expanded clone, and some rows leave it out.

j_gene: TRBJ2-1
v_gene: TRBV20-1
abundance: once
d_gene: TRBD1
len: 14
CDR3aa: CSARVRGQYNEQFF
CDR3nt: TGCAGTGCTAGAGTGAGGGGACAGTACAATGAGCAGTTCTTC

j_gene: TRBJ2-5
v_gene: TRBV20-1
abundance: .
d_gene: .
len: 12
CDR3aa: CSARMLGGTQYF
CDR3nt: TGCAGTGCTAGAATGCTCGGGGGGACCCAGTACTTC

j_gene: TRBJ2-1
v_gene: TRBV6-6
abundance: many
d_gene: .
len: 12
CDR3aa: CASTSSYNEQFF
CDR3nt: TGTGCCAGCACCAGCAGCTACAATGAGCAGTTCTTC

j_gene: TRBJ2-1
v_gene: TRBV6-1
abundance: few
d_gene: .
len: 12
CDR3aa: CASTRRDNEQFF
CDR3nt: TGTGCCAGCACCAGACGGGACAATGAGCAGTTCTTC

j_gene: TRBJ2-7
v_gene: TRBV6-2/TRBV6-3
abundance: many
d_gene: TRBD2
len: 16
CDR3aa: CASSYTHSGRSYEQYF
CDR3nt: TGTGCCAGCAGTTACACTCATAGCGGGAGGTCCTACGAGCAGTACTTC

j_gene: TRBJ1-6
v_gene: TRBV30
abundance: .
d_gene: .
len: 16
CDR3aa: CAWKDRFRSYNSPLHF
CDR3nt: TGTGCCTGGAAAGACAGGTTTCGCTCCTATAATTCACCCCTCCACTTT

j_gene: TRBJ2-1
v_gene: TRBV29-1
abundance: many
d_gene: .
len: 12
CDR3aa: CSVETGHNEQFF
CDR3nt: TGCAGCGTTGAAACAGGCCACAATGAGCAGTTCTTC

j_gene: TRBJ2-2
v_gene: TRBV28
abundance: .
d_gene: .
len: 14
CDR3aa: CASSTYRVTGELFF
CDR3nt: TGTGCCAGCAGTACGTACAGGGTCACCGGGGAGCTGTTTTTT

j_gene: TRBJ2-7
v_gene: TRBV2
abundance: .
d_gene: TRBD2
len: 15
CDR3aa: CASSEWGTSGYEQYF
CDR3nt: TGTGCCAGCAGTGAATGGGGGACTAGCGGTTACGAGCAGTACTTC

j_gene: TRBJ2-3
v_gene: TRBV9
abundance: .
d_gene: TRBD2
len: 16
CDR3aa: CASSGLAGAYTDTQYF
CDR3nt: TGTGCCAGCAGCGGTCTAGCGGGAGCGTACACAGATACGCAGTATTTT

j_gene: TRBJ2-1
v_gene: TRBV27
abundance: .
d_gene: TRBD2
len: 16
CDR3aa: CASSSLLAELYNEQFF
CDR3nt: TGTGCCAGCAGTTCCCTTCTAGCGGAACTATACAATGAGCAGTTCTTC

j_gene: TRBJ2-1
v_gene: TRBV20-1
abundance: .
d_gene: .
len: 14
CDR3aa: CSATRTVGGNEQFF
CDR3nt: TGCAGTGCTACCAGGACTGTCGGCGGCAATGAGCAGTTCTTC

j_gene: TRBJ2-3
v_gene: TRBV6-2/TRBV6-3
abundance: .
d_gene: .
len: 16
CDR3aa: CASSYSSRAGTDTQYF
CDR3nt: TGTGCCAGCAGTTACTCGAGCAGGGCTGGCACAGATACGCAGTATTTT

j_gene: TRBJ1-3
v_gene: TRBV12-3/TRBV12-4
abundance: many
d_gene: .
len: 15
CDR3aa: CASTRDRPSGNTIYF
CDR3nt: TGTGCCAGTACCCGGGACCGGCCCTCTGGAAACACCATATATTTT

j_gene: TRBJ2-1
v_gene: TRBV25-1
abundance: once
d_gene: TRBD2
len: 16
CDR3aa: CASSTHSGRGYNEQFF
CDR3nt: TGTGCCAGCTCCACACATAGCGGGAGGGGATACAATGAGCAGTTCTTC

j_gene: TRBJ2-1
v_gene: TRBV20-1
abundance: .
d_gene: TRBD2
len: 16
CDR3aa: CSARDHRLAGANEQFF
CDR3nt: TGCAGTGCTAGAGATCACAGACTAGCGGGTGCCAATGAGCAGTTCTTC

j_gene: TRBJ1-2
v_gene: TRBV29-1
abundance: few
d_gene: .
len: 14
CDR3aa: CSVGSAGGNYGYTF
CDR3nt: TGCAGCGTTGGTAGCGCCGGCGGAAACTATGGCTACACCTTC

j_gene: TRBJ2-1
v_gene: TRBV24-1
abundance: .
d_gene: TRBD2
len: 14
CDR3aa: CATSDFTSGNEQFF
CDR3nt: TGTGCCACCAGTGATTTCACTAGCGGGAATGAGCAGTTCTTC

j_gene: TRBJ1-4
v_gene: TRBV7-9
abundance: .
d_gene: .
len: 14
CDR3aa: CASSSTTLAEKLFF
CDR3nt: TGTGCCAGCAGCTCCACAACCCTAGCGGAAAAACTGTTTTTT

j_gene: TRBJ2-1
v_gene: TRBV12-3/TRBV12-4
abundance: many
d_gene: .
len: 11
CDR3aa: CASGKNNEQFF
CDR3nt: TGTGCCAGCGGAAAAAACAATGAGCAGTTCTTC

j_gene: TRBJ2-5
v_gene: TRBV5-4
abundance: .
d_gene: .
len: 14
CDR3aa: CASSPRGFQETQYF
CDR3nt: TGTGCCAGCAGCCCACGGGGGTTCCAAGAGACCCAGTACTTC

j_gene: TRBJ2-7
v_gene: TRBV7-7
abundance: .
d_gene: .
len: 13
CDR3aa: CASSPPDSLEQYF
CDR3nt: TGTGCTAGCAGTCCTCCGGACAGCCTCGAGCAGTACTTC

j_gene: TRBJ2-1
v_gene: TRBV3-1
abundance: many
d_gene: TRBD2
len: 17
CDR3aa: CASSQNRLAGNSNEQFF
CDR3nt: TGTGCCAGCAGCCAGAACCGACTAGCGGGTAATAGTAATGAGCAGTTCTTC

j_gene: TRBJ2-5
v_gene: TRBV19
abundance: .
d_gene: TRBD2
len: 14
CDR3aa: CASSYPGTKETQYF
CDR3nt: TGTGCCAGTAGTTACCCCGGGACTAAAGAGACCCAGTACTTC

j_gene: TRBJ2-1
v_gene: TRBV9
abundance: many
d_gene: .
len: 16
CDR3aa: CASSVVGESSYNEQFF
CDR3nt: TGTGCCAGCAGCGTAGTGGGGGAGAGCTCCTACAATGAGCAGTTCTTC

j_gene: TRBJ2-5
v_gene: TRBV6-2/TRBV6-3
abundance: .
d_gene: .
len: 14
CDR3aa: CASTVGLQRETQYF
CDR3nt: TGTGCCAGCACCGTGGGCTTGCAGAGAGAGACCCAGTACTTC

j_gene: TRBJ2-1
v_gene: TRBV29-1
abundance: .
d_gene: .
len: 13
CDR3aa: CSLSGSSYNEQFF
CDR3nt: TGCAGCCTCAGCGGGTCCTCCTACAATGAGCAGTTCTTC

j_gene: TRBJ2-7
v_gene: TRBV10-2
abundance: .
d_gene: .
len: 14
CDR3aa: CATAGGPGRYEQYF
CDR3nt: TGCGCCACCGCCGGGGGGCCCGGGCGGTACGAGCAGTACTTC

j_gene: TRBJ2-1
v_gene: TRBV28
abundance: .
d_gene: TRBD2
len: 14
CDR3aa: CASSLTSLGDEQFF
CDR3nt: TGTGCCAGCAGCCTGACTAGCCTCGGGGATGAGCAGTTCTTC

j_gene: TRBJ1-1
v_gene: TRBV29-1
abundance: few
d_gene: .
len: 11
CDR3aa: CSVVRNTEAFF
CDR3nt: TGCAGCGTTGTACGGAACACTGAAGCTTTCTTT

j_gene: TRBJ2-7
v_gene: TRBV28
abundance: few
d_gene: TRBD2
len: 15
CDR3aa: CASSDRLAGRYEQYF
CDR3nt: TGTGCCAGCAGTGACCGACTAGCGGGGCGCTACGAGCAGTACTTC

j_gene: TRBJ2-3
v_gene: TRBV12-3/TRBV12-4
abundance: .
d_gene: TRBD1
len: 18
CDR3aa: CASSPGTGGLQGTDTQYF
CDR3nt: TGTGCCAGCAGTCCGGGGACAGGGGGCTTACAAGGCACAGATACGCAGTATTTT

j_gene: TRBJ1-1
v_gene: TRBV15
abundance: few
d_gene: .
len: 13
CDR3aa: CATSRGGLPEAFF
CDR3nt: TGTGCCACCAGCAGAGGAGGGTTACCTGAAGCTTTCTTT

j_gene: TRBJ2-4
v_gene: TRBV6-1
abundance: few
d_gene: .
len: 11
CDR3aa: CASSDGPILYF
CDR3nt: TGTGCCAGCAGTGATGGGCCCATCCTATACTTC

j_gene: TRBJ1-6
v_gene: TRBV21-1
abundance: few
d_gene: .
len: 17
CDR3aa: CASSSGLGTGGNSPLHF
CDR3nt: TGTGCCAGCAGCTCCGGCCTGGGGACAGGGGGAAATTCACCCCTCCACTTT

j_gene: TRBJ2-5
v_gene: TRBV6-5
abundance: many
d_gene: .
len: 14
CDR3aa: CASSYSTAQETQYF
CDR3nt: TGTGCCAGCAGTTACTCAACAGCCCAAGAGACCCAGTACTTC

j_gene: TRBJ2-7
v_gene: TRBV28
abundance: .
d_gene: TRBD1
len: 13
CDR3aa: CASRPDRVHEQYF
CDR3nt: TGTGCCAGCAGGCCCGACAGGGTCCACGAGCAGTACTTC

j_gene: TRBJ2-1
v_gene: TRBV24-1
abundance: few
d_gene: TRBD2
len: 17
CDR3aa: CATSGASGTSENNEQFF
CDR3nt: TGTGCCACCAGTGGTGCATCCGGGACTAGCGAAAACAATGAGCAGTTCTTC

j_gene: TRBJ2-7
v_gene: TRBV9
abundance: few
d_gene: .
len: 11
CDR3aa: CASSLGAEQYF
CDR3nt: TGTGCCAGCAGCCTAGGAGCCGAGCAGTACTTC

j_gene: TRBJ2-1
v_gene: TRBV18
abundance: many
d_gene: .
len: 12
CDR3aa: CASSPLMNEQFF
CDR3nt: TGTGCCAGCTCACCACTAATGAATGAGCAGTTCTTC

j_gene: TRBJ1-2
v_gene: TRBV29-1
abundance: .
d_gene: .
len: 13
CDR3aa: CSVPGRAVDGYTF
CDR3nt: TGCAGCGTTCCAGGCAGGGCCGTCGATGGCTACACCTTC

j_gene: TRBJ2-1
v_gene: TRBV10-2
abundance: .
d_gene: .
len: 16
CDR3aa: CASSEMFRSSYNEQFF
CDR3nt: TGCGCCAGCAGTGAAATGTTCCGTAGCTCCTACAATGAGCAGTTCTTC

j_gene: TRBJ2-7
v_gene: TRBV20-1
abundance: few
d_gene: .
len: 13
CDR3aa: CSAERVGTGEQYF
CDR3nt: TGCAGTGCGGAAAGGGTCGGGACCGGGGAGCAGTACTTC

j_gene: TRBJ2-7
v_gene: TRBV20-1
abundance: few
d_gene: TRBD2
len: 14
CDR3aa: CSARDASGSYEQYF
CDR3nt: TGCAGTGCTAGAGATGCTAGCGGGAGCTACGAGCAGTACTTC

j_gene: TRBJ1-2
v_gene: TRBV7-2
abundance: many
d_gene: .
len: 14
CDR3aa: CASSPLAANYGYTF
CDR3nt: TGTGCCAGCAGCCCTCTCGCAGCTAACTATGGCTACACCTTC

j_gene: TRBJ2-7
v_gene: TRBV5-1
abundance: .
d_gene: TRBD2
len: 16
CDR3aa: CASSPGVGLVAYEQYF
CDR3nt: TGCGCCAGCAGCCCTGGAGTGGGACTAGTGGCCTACGAGCAGTACTTC

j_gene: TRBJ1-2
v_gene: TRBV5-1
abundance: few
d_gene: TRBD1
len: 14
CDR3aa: CASSTRDRGHGYTF
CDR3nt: TGCGCCAGCAGCACCCGGGACAGGGGCCATGGCTACACCTTC

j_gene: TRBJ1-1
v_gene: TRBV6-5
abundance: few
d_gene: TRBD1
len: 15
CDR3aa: CASSYSTQGFTEAFF
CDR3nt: TGTGCCAGCAGTTACTCTACACAGGGGTTCACTGAAGCTTTCTTT

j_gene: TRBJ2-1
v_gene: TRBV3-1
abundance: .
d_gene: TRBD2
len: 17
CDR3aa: CASSTLAGARVSNEQFF
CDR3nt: TGTGCCAGCAGCACACTAGCGGGGGCTCGTGTTAGCAATGAGCAGTTCTTC

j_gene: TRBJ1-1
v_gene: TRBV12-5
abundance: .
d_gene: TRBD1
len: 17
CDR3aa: CARTVNWGQVMNTEAFF
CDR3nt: TGTGCTAGAACGGTTAATTGGGGACAGGTCATGAACACTGAAGCTTTCTTT

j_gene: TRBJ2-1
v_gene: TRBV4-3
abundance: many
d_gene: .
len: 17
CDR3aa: CASSQGWVPNSYNEQFF
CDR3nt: TGCGCCAGCAGCCAGGGATGGGTTCCGAACTCCTACAATGAGCAGTTCTTC

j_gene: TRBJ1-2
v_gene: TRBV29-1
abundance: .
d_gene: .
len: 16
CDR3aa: CSVGRTRPPYNYGYTF
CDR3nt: TGCAGCGTTGGTCGGACAAGGCCCCCTTATAACTATGGCTACACCTTC

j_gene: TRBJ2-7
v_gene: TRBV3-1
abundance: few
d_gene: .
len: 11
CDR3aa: CASSQAREQYF
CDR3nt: TGTGCCAGCAGCCAAGCACGTGAGCAGTACTTC

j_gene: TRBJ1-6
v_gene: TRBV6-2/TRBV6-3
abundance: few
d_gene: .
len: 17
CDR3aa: CASSYFRHSSYNSPLHF
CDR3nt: TGTGCCAGCAGTTACTTCAGACATAGCTCCTATAATTCACCCCTCCACTTT

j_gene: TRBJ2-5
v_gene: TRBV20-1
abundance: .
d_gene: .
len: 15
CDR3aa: CSAREGAGAQETQYF
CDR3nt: TGCAGTGCTAGAGAGGGGGCAGGTGCTCAAGAGACCCAGTACTTC

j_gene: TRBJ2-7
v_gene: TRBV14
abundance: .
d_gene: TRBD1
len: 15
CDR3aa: CASSPWDRTAGEQYF
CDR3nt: TGTGCCAGCAGCCCCTGGGACAGAACTGCGGGCGAGCAGTACTTC

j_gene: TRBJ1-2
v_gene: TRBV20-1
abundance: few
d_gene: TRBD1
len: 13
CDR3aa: CSARTGGIYGYTF
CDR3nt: TGCAGTGCCCGGACAGGGGGCATCTATGGCTACACCTTC

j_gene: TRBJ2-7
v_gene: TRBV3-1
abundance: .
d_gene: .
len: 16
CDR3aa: CASSQDMVGLAHEQYF
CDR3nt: TGTGCCAGCAGCCAAGATATGGTCGGGCTGGCCCACGAGCAGTACTTC

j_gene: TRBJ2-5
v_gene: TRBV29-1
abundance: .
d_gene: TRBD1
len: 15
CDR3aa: CSVTPGQGAQETQYF
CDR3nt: TGCAGCGTTACACCGGGACAGGGGGCTCAAGAGACCCAGTACTTC